These 8 T cell receptor beta chains share one sample of origin, sequenced in a study of control samples from healthy donors and cancer patients. TCRdb keeps only in-frame clones here, not all; method: immunoSEQ multiplex PCR. The sample includes about 120,000 clones, approximately 92% seen only once; the top ten take less than 1.5%. The sequenced sample was PBMCs. Receptors originate from a woman between 45 and 65 years old with colorectal cancer.

The rearrangement uses TRBV7-2 and TRBJ2-3; TRBD2 matches 15 bases. The trim removed 5 bases at V and 8 bases at J, leaving 8 bases unmatched. CDR1 and CDR2 from the germline V gene are SGHTA and FQGNSA. The CDR3 extends over 16 amino acids. Written as DNA, the CDR3 is TGTGCCAGCAGCAAGGGACTAGCGGGAGGCATGGGTACGCAGTATTTT. Protein product: CASSKGLAGGMGTQYF.

This rearrangement joins TRBV6-1 to TRBJ2-2; D ambiguous. V was pared by 0 bases and J by 5 bases, with 7 bases between. CDR1 and CDR2 (germline): MNHNS, SASEGT. This CDR3 is 14 amino acids long. CDR3 in DNA: TGTGCCAGCAGTGAAGCCTCGGTGACCGGGGAGCTGTTTTTT. It encodes CASSEASVTGELFF.

The chain combines TRBV27 with TRBJ1-3; D is perhaps TRBD1 (5 bases). CDR1 and CDR2 (germline): MNHEY, SMNVEV (reference sequence). Trimming shortened V by 2 bases and J by 4 bases, and 12 bases separated the two germline ends. This CDR3 region has 15 residues. CDR3 coding DNA: TGTGCCAGCAGTTTAAAATCGGGGCCCGGAAACACCATATATTTT. Amino acid sequence: CASSLKSGPGNTIYF.

J is TRBJ1-1 and V is TRBV19, with a tentative D call TRBD1 (5 bases). Trimming took off 7 bases at V and 5 bases at J, with 20 bases between the two ends. CDR3 length equals 15 residues. Germline CDR1 is LNHDA and CDR2 is SQIVND (reference sequence). DNA of the CDR3: TGTGCCAGTACTAAAGAGGTGGGGCGAGGAACTGAAGCTTTCTTT. The encoded protein is CASTKEVGRGTEAFF.

The chain links TRBV5-6 to TRBJ1-5; no clear D gene. The CDR3 runs to 12 residues. Germline assignment: CDR1 SGHDT and CDR2 YYEEEE. Trimming stripped 4 bases from V and 1 base from J, with 3 bases between. CDR3 amino acids: CASSRSNQPQHF. The CDR3 coding sequence is TGTGCCAGCAGCCGAAGCAATCAGCCCCAGCATTTT.

V and J are TRBV18 and TRBJ1-5; D may be TRBD1 (6 bases). The CDR3 is made up of 15 amino acids. Germline loops: CDR1 KGHSH, CDR2 LQKENI. Trimming took off 3 bases at V and 7 bases at J, with 16 bases between the two ends. In DNA, the CDR3 is TGTGCCAGCTCACCGGCAACAGGGATGGGCCAGCCCCAGCATTTT. This gives the protein CASSPATGMGQPQHF. Full variable domain (outside the CDR3, taken from reference TRBV18 and TRBJ1-5): NAGVMQNPRHLVRRRGQEARLRCSPMKGHSHVYWYRQLPEEGLKFMVYLQKENIIDESGMPKERFSAEFPKEGPSILRIQQVVRGDSAAYFCASSPATGMGQPQHFGDGTRLSIL.

The chain links TRBV20-1 to TRBJ1-1; D is possibly TRBD1 (5 bases). The CDR3 spans 11 residues. Germline V lookup: CDR1 DFQATT, CDR2 SNEGSKA (reference sequence). The ends were cut back, 3 bases at V and 5 bases at J, with 7 bases in the middle. The CDR3, as DNA: TGCAGTGCTAGTAGGGGAACTGAAGCTTTCTTT. This translates into CSASRGTEAFF.

V usage is TRBV10-3 and J usage is TRBJ1-1, with a possible D match to TRBD1 (6 bases). CDR3 length equals 14 residues. CDR1 is ENHRY, CDR2 SYGVKD, per germline. Trimming cost V 0 bases and J 8 bases, with 13 bases left between them. CDR3 amino acids: CAISESQGRREAFF. For the CDR3, the DNA is TGTGCCATCAGTGAGTCACAGGGTAGGAGAGAAGCTTTCTTT.